The clone carrying this T cell receptor beta chain has more than one count but fewer than ten. The data were produced by immunoSEQ multiplex PCR, yet TCRdb's version contains in-frame clones alone and is incomplete. The sample yields roughly 280,000 clones, roughly nine tenths seen once. These data belong to a study of blood T cell repertoires in COVID-19. Turning to the study itself: The samples span acute and convalescent COVID-19 from the United States, Italy and Spain.

Trimming stripped 1 base from V and 4 bases from J, with 13 bases between. The germline CDR1 and CDR2 sequences are MNHEY and SMNVEV (reference sequence). The CDR3 sequence is 15 residues long. The sequence came from a woman younger than 35 who had recovered from COVID-19. Sequenced material: PBMCs or T cells enriched from blood (not recorded which). This rearrangement joins TRBV27 to TRBJ1-2; D is possibly TRBD1 (6 bases). The CDR3 loop reads CASSLWAPDSYGYTF. DNA of the CDR3: TGTGCCAGCAGTTTATGGGCCCCGGACAGCTATGGCTACACCTTC.